The present T cell receptor (beta chain) was sequenced within a study of graft-versus-host responses after intestinal transplantation. About this clone itself: What it recognizes is unknown.

Assay used: immunoSEQ multiplex PCR; TCRdb lists only in-frame clones, some missing. The profile shows about 130,000 clones, about nine tenths of them singletons. Trimming removed 1 base from V and 7 bases from J; junction bases left unmatched: 7. Germline CDR1 reads MDHEN; CDR2 reads SYDVKM. The length of the CDR3 is 15 residues. Study results and caveats: GvH clones occurred in recipient marrow; some first appeared in ileum or blood.

The TCR originated in a human donor who received an intestinal transplant. Material: unstimulated CD4+ T cells sorted from spleen or lymph node cells, obtained before intestinal transplant. The J gene is TRBJ1-2, the V gene TRBV28, with 9 nucleotides matching TRBD1. CDR3 DNA: TGTGCCAGCAGTTTATCTCTACAGGGGGCGCGTGGCTACACCTTC. Residues: CASSLSLQGARGYTF.